This T cell receptor (beta chain) derives from a study of breast tumors, draining lymph nodes, adjacent tissues. Breast cancer patients provided tissue from their axillary draining lymph nodes. TCRdb independently ran MiXCR on the multiplex PCR reads; one entry per CDR3 protein. The repertoire has over 250,000 distinct CDR3 sequences, about 33% of them found once; the top ten carry around 1.1%. CDR1 and CDR2 from the germline V gene are MRHNA and SNTAGT. The CDR3 has 24 residues. Trimming at V came to 0 bases and at J to 2 bases, leaving 28 bases not matched to a gene. The table lists this clonotype with a count of one.

Sequenced sample: axillary lymph node tissue. The rearrangement uses TRBV6-4 and TRBJ1-5; 7 nucleotides line up with TRBD1. The sequence was obtained from a female donor with breast cancer. Some clones in this sample may be carry-over from other donors' samples. The CDR3 reads CASSDSGTAGPQGESGLGNQPQHF. The CDR3 DNA reads TGTGCCAGCAGTGACTCGGGCACCGCAGGACCGCAGGGGGAATCGGGCCTAGGCAATCAGCCCCAGCATTTT.